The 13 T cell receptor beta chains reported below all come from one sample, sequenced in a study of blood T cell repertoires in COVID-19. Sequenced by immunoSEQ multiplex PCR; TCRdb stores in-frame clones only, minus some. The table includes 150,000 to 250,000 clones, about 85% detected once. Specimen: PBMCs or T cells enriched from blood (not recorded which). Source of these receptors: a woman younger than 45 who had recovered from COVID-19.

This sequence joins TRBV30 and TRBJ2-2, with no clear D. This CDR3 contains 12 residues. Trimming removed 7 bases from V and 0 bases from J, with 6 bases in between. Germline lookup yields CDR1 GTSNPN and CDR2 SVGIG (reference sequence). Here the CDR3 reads CALHPNTGELFF. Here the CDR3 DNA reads TGTGCCTTACATCCGAACACCGGGGAGCTGTTTTTT.

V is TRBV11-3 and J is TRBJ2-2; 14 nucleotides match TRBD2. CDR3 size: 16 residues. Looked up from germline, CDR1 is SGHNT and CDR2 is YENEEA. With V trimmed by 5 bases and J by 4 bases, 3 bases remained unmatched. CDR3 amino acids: CASSRLAGGGTGELFF. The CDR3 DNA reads TGTGCCAGCAGCCGACTAGCGGGAGGGGGCACCGGGGAGCTGTTTTTT.

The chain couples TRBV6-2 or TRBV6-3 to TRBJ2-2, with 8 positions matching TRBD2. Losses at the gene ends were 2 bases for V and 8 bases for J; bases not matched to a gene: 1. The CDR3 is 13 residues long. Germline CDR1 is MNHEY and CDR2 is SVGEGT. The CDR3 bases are TGTGCCAGCAGTTACGGACTAGCAGGGGAGCTGTTTTTT. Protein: CASSYGLAGELFF.

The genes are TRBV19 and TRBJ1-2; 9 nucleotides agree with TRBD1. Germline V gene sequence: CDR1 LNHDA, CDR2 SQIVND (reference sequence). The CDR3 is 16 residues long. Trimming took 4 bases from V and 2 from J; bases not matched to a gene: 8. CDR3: CASSTLRQGVNYGYTF. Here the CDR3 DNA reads TGTGCCAGTAGTACTCTCCGACAGGGGGTCAACTATGGCTACACCTTC.

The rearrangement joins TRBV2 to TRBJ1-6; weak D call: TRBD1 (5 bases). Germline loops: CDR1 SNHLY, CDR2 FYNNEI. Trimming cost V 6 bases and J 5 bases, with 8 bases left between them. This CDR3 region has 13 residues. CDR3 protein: CASRTDNNSPLHF. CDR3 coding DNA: TGTGCCAGCAGGACAGATAATAATTCACCCCTCCACTTT. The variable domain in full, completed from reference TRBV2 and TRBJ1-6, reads EPEVTQTPSHQVTQMGQEVILRCVPISNHLYFYWYRQILGQKVEFLVSFYNNEISEKSEIFDDQFSVERPDGSNFTLKIRSTKLEDSAMYFCASRTDNNSPLHFGNGTRLTVT.

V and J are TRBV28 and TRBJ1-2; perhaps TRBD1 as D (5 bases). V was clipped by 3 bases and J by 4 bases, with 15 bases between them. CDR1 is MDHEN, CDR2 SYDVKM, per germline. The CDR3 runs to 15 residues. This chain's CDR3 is CASSLIWGEGYGYTF. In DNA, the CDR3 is TGTGCCAGCAGTTTGATTTGGGGGGAGGGCTATGGCTACACCTTC.

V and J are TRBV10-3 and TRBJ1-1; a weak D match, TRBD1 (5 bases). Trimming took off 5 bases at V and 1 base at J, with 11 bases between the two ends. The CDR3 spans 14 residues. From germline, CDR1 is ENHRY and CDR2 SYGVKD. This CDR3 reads CAISRGRENTEAFF. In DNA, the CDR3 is TGTGCCATCAGTAGGGGCAGGGAGAACACTGAAGCTTTCTTT.

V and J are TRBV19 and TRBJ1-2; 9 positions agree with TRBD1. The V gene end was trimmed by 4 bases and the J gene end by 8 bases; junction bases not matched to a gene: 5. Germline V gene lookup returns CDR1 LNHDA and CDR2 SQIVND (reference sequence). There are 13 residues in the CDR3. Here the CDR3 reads CASSTGQGGGYTF. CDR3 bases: TGTGCCAGTAGTACGGGACAGGGTGGCGGCTACACCTTC.

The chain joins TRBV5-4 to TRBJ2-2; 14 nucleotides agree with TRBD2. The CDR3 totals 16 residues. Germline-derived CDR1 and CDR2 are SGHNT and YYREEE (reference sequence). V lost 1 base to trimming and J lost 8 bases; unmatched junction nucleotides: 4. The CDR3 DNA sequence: TGTGCCAGCAGCTTGAAGGGACTAGCGGGGGAAGGGGAGCTGTTTTTT. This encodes CASSLKGLAGEGELFF. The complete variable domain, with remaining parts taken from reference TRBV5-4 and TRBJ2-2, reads ETGVTQSPTHLIKTRGQQVTLRCSSQSGHNTVSWYQQALGQGPQFIFQYYREEENGRGNFPPRFSGLQFPNYSSELNVNALELDDSALYLCASSLKGLAGEGELFFGEGSRLTVL.

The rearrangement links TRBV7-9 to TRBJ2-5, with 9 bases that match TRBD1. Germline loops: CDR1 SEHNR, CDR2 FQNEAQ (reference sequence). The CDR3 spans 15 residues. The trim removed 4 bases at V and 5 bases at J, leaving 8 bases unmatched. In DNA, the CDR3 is TGTGCCAGCAGCTCAGACAGGGGGATATTTGAGACCCAGTACTTC. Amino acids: CASSSDRGIFETQYF.

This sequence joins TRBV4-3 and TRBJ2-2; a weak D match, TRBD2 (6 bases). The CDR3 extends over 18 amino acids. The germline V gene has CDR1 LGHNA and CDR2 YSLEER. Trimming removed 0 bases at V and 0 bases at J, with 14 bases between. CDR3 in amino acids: CASSQDLGLRTNTGELFF. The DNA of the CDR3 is TGCGCCAGCAGCCAAGATCTAGGACTACGAACGAACACCGGGGAGCTGTTTTTT.

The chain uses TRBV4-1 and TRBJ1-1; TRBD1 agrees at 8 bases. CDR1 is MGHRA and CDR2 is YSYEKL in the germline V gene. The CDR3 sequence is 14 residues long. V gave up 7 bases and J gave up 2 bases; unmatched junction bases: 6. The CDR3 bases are TGCGCCAGCAACAGGGGGACTCTTAACACTGAAGCTTTCTTT. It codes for CASNRGTLNTEAFF.

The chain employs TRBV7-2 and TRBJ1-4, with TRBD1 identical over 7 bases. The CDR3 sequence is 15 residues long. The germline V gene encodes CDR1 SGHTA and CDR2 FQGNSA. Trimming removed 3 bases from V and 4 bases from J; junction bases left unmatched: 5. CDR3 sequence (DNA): TGTGCCAGCAGCTTGACCGGGACAGTTAATGAAAAACTGTTTTTT. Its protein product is CASSLTGTVNEKLFF.